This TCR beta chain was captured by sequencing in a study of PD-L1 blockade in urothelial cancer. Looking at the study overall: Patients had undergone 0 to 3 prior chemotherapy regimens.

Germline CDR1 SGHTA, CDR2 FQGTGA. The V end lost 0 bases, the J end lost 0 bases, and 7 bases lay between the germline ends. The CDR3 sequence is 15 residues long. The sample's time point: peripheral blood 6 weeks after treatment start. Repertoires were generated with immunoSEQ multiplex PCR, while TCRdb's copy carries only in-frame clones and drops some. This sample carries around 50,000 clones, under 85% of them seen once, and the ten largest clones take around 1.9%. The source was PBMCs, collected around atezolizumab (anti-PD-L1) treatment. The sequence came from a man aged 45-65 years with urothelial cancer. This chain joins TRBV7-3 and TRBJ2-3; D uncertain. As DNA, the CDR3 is TGTGCCAGCAGCTTAACTTCGTCCAGCACAGATACGCAGTATTTT. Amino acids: CASSLTSSSTDTQYF.